One and the same sample provided the 5 T cell receptor beta chains below, sequenced in a study of sequential checkpoint blockade in melanoma. Treatment defined: randomized to nivolumab then ipilimumab (arm A) or the reverse (arm B). Generated by immunoSEQ multiplex PCR, the TCRdb table keeps only in-frame clones and is missing some. The data contain 6,000 or so clones, about 56% of them singletons. Sequences were derived from CD8+ T cells sorted from blood (inferred from file names), sampled from a patient given nivolumab and ipilimumab in sequence. The source of these receptors is a human donor with melanoma.

The chain uses TRBV11-3 and TRBJ2-7, with D perhaps TRBD1 (5 bases). Germline assignment: CDR1 SGHNT and CDR2 YENEEA. V was clipped by 4 bases and J by 0 bases, with 10 bases between them. The CDR3 length is 14 residues. CDR3 coding DNA: TGTGCCAGCAGCTCCCGACAGAACTCCTACGAGCAGTACTTC. Protein: CASSSRQNSYEQYF.

The CDR3 loop reads CASSARTGGGNTIYF. DNA for the CDR3: TGTGCCAGCAGCGCCCGGACAGGGGGCGGAAACACCATATATTTT. The chain carries TRBV9 and TRBJ1-3; 11 bases are shared with TRBD1. CDR1 and CDR2 (germline): SGDLS, YYNGEE. This CDR3 has 15 residues. With 3 bases clipped from V and 4 bases from J, the junction kept 3 bases outside the gene matches.

J is TRBJ2-7 and V is TRBV6-5, with no clear D. The V gene's germline CDR1 is MNHEY and CDR2 SVGAGI. The CDR3 runs to 16 residues. The V and J ends lost 1 base and 0 bases respectively, with 13 bases between them. CDR3 loop: CASSYFKESPSYEQYF. CDR3 DNA sequence: TGTGCCAGCAGTTACTTTAAAGAGTCCCCCTCCTACGAGCAGTACTTC.

The chain recombines TRBV7-2 with TRBJ2-7; 9 positions match TRBD2. CDR3 length: 14 amino acids. Looked up from germline, CDR1 is SGHTA and CDR2 is FQGNSA. Trimming at V came to 7 bases and at J to 5 bases, leaving 9 bases not matched to a gene. The CDR3 region is CASTQAGGPDEQYF. The CDR3 DNA sequence: TGTGCCAGCACCCAGGCGGGAGGGCCCGACGAGCAGTACTTC.

This clone was counted only a few times. The chain recombines TRBV9 with TRBJ1-3; D possibly corresponds to TRBD1 (6 bases). CDR3 length: 18 amino acids. Germline V lookup: CDR1 SGDLS, CDR2 YYNGEE. V was cut by 4 bases and J by 2 bases, with 22 bases left in between. In nucleotides, the CDR3 is TGTGCCAGCAGCCCCTCTCTTACGGTAGGGGGGGCTGGAAACACCATATATTTT. Amino acid sequence: CASSPSLTVGGAGNTIYF.